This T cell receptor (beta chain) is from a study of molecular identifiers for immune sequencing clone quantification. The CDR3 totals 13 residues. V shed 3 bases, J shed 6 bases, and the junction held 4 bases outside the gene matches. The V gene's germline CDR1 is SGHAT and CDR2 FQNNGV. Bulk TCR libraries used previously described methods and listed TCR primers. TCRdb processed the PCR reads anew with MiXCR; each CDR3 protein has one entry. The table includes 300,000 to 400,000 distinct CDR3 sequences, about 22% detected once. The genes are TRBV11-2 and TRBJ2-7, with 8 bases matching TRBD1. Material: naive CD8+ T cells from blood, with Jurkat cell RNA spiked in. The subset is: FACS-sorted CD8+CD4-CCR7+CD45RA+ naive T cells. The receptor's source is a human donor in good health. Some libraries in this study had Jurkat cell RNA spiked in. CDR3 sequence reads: CASSFGQGCEQYF. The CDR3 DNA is TGTGCCAGCAGCTTTGGACAGGGATGCGAGCAGTACTTC.